The rows below give T cell receptor beta chains drawn from one sample of a study of identical twins. TCRdb used MiXCR to reprocess the 5' RACE reads, holding one entry per CDR3 protein. The repertoire holds 450,000 or so distinct CDR3 sequences, approximately 18% seen once, with more than 10% in the top ten. The sequenced material came from naive T cells sorted from blood. These receptors were obtained from a man aged 45-65 years in good health. The CDR3 runs from the conserved cysteine through the conserved F or W. Each record gives: J gene, clone size, V gene, D gene, CDR3 protein, CDR3 DNA. The D gene is left open where the match is weak. Where a row states a size, it is once, few, many or the class of an expanded clone; other rows omit it.

>TRBJ1-2|many|TRBV29-1|-
CSVEEGGDYGYTF
TGCAGCGTTGAAGAGGGAGGGGACTATGGCTACACCTTC
>TRBJ2-2|few|TRBV29-1|TRBD2
CSVEAWGTSGRVGELFF
TGCAGCGTTGAAGCATGGGGGACTTCAGGGAGGGTCGGGGAGCTGTTTTTT
>TRBJ1-2|many|TRBV7-2|TRBD1
CASSLAGTGGLTNYGYTF
TGTGCCAGCAGCTTAGCGGGGACAGGGGGACTTACTAACTATGGCTACACCTTC
>TRBJ2-5|-|TRBV5-5|-
CASSSLTGRQETQYF
TGTGCCAGCAGCTCACTGACGGGACGACAAGAGACCCAGTACTTC
>TRBJ1-2|many|TRBV3-1|-
CASSQSGDYGYTF
TGTGCCAGCAGCCAATCCGGTGACTATGGCTACACCTTC
>TRBJ2-3|many|TRBV21-1|-
CASSDRDQNTDTQYF
TGTGCCAGCAGCGACCGGGACCAAAACACAGATACGCAGTATTTT
>TRBJ2-2|-|TRBV7-3|-
CASSSIGTGDRGAVFF
-
>TRBJ2-1|many|TRBV4-3|TRBD2
CASSRSIAGGSHEQFF
TGCGCCAGCAGCCGATCCATAGCGGGAGGTTCGCATGAGCAGTTCTTC
>TRBJ2-7|-|TRBV28|TRBD1
CASSLGQGAPQQYF
TGTGCCAGCAGTTTGGGACAGGGGGCGCCTCAGCAGTACTTC
>TRBJ2-1|few|TRBV29-1|TRBD2
CSALLAGESFEQFF
TGCAGCGCCCTACTAGCGGGAGAGTCGTTTGAGCAGTTCTTC
>TRBJ2-3|-|TRBV20-1|-
CSARRGEGGNF
TGCAGTGCACGGCGGGGAGAGGGGGGGAATTTT
>TRBJ1-1|-|TRBV5-1|TRBD1
CASRITGGTEAFF
TGCGCCAGCAGAATCACAGGGGGGACTGAAGCTTTCTTT
>TRBJ2-3|few|TRBV7-2|TRBD1
CASSPSQTGYIVDTQYF
TGTGCCAGCAGCCCAAGCCAGACAGGGTACATCGTGGATACGCAGTATTTT
>TRBJ2-1|-|TRBV29-1|-
CSAEEGPTPNEQFF
TGCAGCGCCGAGGAGGGACCGACCCCCAATGAGCAGTTCTTC
>TRBJ2-5|-|TRBV5-6|-
CASSLEPKETQYF
TGTGCCAGCAGCTTGGAGCCGAAAGAGACCCAGTACTTC
>TRBJ2-5|many|TRBV6-1|TRBD2
CASSPGLAYETQYF
TGTGCCAGCAGTCCTGGACTAGCGTATGAGACCCAGTACTTC
>TRBJ1-4|many|TRBV29-1|-
CSPLEKLFF
TGCAGCCCCCTTGAAAAACTGTTTTTT